This T cell receptor beta chain comes out of a study of cytomegalovirus exposure and HLA in healthy donors. As for the study in general: Of around 400 genotyped donors, more than 75% grouped in the Caucasian-associated ancestry cluster. Study-wide results and limits: Available immune exposure information covered CMV serostatus only.

With 60 Vbeta and 13 Jbeta primers, the PCR was carried out. Libraries were prepared by immunoSEQ multiplex PCR; TCRdb keeps only in-frame clonotypes and omits some of them. The table shows over 150,000 clones, with 70% to 80% occurring only once. As to this clone: Antigen specificity is unknown.

The CDR3 has 12 amino acids. CDR1 and CDR2 (germline): MNHEY, SVGAGI. Trimming left V 10 bases short and J 3 bases short, with 13 bases between. Sequences were obtained from PBMCs. This TCR came from a man aged 30 to 39 in good health and CMV-seropositive. The chain has TRBV6-5 and TRBJ2-7; possibly TRBD2 for D (5 bases). In DNA, the CDR3 is TGTGCCACTCAGGACGGACTCTACGAGCAGTACTTC. Translating gives CATQDGLYEQYF.